These T cell receptor beta chains were read from a single sample in a study of T-cell memory formation after mild COVID-19. TCRdb analysed the 5' RACE reads with MiXCR anew, one entry per CDR3 protein. The profile shows about 150,000 distinct CDR3 sequences, under 25% of them singletons. Sequencing used PBMCs or a T cell subset sorted from them (not recorded which). These receptors were collected from an adult woman who had mild COVID-19 (a few samples of this study predate the infection). Cell type and time point are not known. The CDR3 runs from the conserved cysteine through the conserved F or W.

J | V | CDR3
TRBJ2-1 | TRBV20-1 | CSARVPGGAYNEQFF
TRBJ1-1 | TRBV7-9 | CASSGKEAFF
TRBJ2-1 | TRBV18 | CASSPPGRSSYNEQFF
TRBJ2-5 | TRBV7-9 | CASSLLGGPETQYF
TRBJ2-1 | TRBV18 | CASSPLGPGRPGSYNEQFF
TRBJ1-2 | TRBV20-1 | CSARDSGTRYGYTF
TRBJ2-1 | TRBV20-1 | CSARPQDRVHEQFF
TRBJ1-2 | TRBV19 | CASTSPGVRIHTF
TRBJ1-1 | TRBV6-2/TRBV6-3 | CASGGGTEAFF
TRBJ2-1 | TRBV7-9 | CASSPSGMDNEQFF
TRBJ2-3 | TRBV20-1 | CSARPGLPRDTQYF
TRBJ2-5 | TRBV7-9 | CASSLMETQYF
TRBJ2-3 | TRBV4-2 | CASSQAFAGRTDTQYF
TRBJ1-1 | TRBV7-2 | CASSLSPGTGGASMTEAFF
TRBJ2-6 | TRBV5-5 | CASSSMAKSGANVLTF
TRBJ2-1 | TRBV11-2 | CASSLAGTYNNEQFF
TRBJ2-5 | TRBV5-4 | CASSSYLAQGETQYF
TRBJ2-1 | TRBV20-1 | CSAINGARPDNEQFF
TRBJ1-1 | TRBV3-1 | CASSAGQVVTEAFF
TRBJ1-1 | TRBV18 | CASSPSQGPTEAFF
TRBJ2-5 | TRBV12-3/TRBV12-4 | CASSFGTSGETQYF
TRBJ1-2 | TRBV7-2 | CASSRDILMPNYGYTF
TRBJ2-2 | TRBV9 | CASSLVTGTPFGELFF
TRBJ2-7 | TRBV9 | CASSVGRAGEQYF
TRBJ2-5 | TRBV5-5 | CASSRLGAAVETQYF
TRBJ1-1 | TRBV5-1 | CASSLATEGQAFF
TRBJ2-3 | TRBV20-1 | CSAILEPGGRGTQYF
TRBJ2-4 | TRBV24-1 | CATSDPRGQSRDIQYF
TRBJ2-1 | TRBV7-2 | CASSLAWTNNEQFF
TRBJ2-7 | TRBV2 | CASSVLPEGVEQYF
TRBJ2-1 | TRBV7-8 | CASSSTRTSGRNEQFF
TRBJ2-2 | TRBV3-1 | CASSHTGELFF
TRBJ2-3 | TRBV7-9 | CASSPGTGSSTDTQYF
TRBJ2-3 | TRBV7-9 | CASRLDGTSGRTDTQYF
TRBJ2-5 | TRBV29-1 | CSVETGQETQYF
TRBJ2-7 | TRBV6-6 | CASSRGGQELYEQYF
TRBJ1-3 | TRBV6-5 | CASTNSYSGNTIYF
TRBJ1-1 | TRBV30 | CAWSKGVDTEAFF
TRBJ2-3 | TRBV4-1 | CASSQERGGVPQYF
TRBJ2-1 | TRBV6-2/TRBV6-3 | CASKDNSYNEQFF
TRBJ1-3 | TRBV5-1 | CASSLGPAGNTIYF
TRBJ2-7 | TRBV30 | CASRDRGDEQYF
TRBJ1-1 | TRBV3-1 | CASSQEQVSGTEAFF
TRBJ2-7 | TRBV25-1 | CASSDPGGKSYEQYF
TRBJ1-5 | TRBV12-3/TRBV12-4 | CASRAGKGTNQPQHF
TRBJ2-6 | TRBV7-2 | CASSPWAGANVLTF
TRBJ2-3 | TRBV29-1 | CSVVTRGARDTQYF
TRBJ1-2 | TRBV12-3/TRBV12-4 | CASSLSRRGGGYTF
TRBJ1-1 | TRBV20-1 | CSAKSGGGEAFF
TRBJ2-7 | TRBV27 | CASSLGWSYEQYF